A selection of T cell receptor beta chains follows, all from one sample in a study of vaccination and CD4 T cells after COVID-19. TCRdb called the PCR reads again in MiXCR, with one record for every CDR3 protein. The sample lists approximately 3,100 distinct CDR3 sequences, less than 65% occurring once. No antigens are known for them. Input material: CD4+ T cells from blood, cultured in vitro. All receptors come from a human donor who had recovered from COVID-19. Both conserved end residues are part of each CDR3. The order of the fields is CDR3 DNA, CDR3 protein, clone size, J gene, V gene, D gene. A D gene is named only where the DNA matches it firmly. For some rows the clone size is stated as once, few or many, or as a class when expanded; others skip it.

CDR3nt: TGTGCCAGCAGCTTGGTGAACGGGGACACCGGGGAGCTGTTTTTT
CDR3aa: CASSLVNGDTGELFF
abundance: -
j_gene: TRBJ2-2
v_gene: TRBV5-5
d_gene: -

CDR3nt: TGTGCCAGCAGTGAAGTCTTTGGACAGGGGGCGCAGGAGCAGTACTTC
CDR3aa: CASSEVFGQGAQEQYF
abundance: -
j_gene: TRBJ2-7
v_gene: TRBV2
d_gene: TRBD1

CDR3nt: TGTGCCAGAAGCTTGGTATATACAGTCATGAACACTGAAGCTTTCTTT
CDR3aa: CARSLVYTVMNTEAFF
abundance: few
j_gene: TRBJ1-1
v_gene: TRBV5-3
d_gene: -

CDR3nt: TGTGCCAGCAGCCAAGAAGGGGACAGGGGGCCCCGGGCTTTCTTT
CDR3aa: CASSQEGDRGPRAFF
abundance: -
j_gene: TRBJ1-1
v_gene: TRBV4-2
d_gene: TRBD1

CDR3nt: TGTGCCAGCAGCAATCGCTACGGAGGCGATGAGCAGTTCTTC
CDR3aa: CASSNRYGGDEQFF
abundance: -
j_gene: TRBJ2-1
v_gene: TRBV5-4
d_gene: -

CDR3nt: TGTGCCAGCAACGGGAGGACAGGCCCCGATAATTCACCCCTCCACTTT
CDR3aa: CASNGRTGPDNSPLHF
abundance: -
j_gene: TRBJ1-6
v_gene: TRBV2
d_gene: TRBD1

CDR3nt: TGTGCCAGCAGCATGGCTAGCGGGGGAAAGGGAGAGACTCAGTACTTC
CDR3aa: CASSMASGGKGETQYF
abundance: -
j_gene: TRBJ2-5
v_gene: TRBV9
d_gene: TRBD2

CDR3nt: TGTGCCAGCAGCTCTAGGGGCTCCTTTGGCTACACCTTC
CDR3aa: CASSSRGSFGYTF
abundance: medium-sized
j_gene: TRBJ1-2
v_gene: TRBV9
d_gene: -

CDR3nt: TGTGCCAGCAGTGAAGCGAGGGGAACAGTGGTCTACAATGAGCAGTTCTTC
CDR3aa: CASSEARGTVVYNEQFF
abundance: few
j_gene: TRBJ2-1
v_gene: TRBV6-1
d_gene: -

CDR3nt: TGTGCCAGCAGCTTAGGACAGGGGGCCTCATATGGCTACACCTTC
CDR3aa: CASSLGQGASYGYTF
abundance: few
j_gene: TRBJ1-2
v_gene: TRBV7-9
d_gene: TRBD1

CDR3nt: TGTGCCACGGGGGACCCCTCCCGCAATCAGCCCCAGCATTTT
CDR3aa: CATGDPSRNQPQHF
abundance: -
j_gene: TRBJ1-5
v_gene: TRBV27
d_gene: -

CDR3nt: TGTGCCAGCAGCCTTGGGGGGAACCGCAATCAGCCCCAGCATTTT
CDR3aa: CASSLGGNRNQPQHF
abundance: -
j_gene: TRBJ1-5
v_gene: TRBV7-2
d_gene: -

CDR3nt: TGCAGTGCTAGAACAGGGAACTATGGCTACACCTTC
CDR3aa: CSARTGNYGYTF
abundance: hyperexpanded
j_gene: TRBJ1-2
v_gene: TRBV20-1
d_gene: -

CDR3nt: TGTGCCAGCAGCTTATCCACAGGGGGGGGCTCTGAAGCTTTCTTT
CDR3aa: CASSLSTGGGSEAFF
abundance: -
j_gene: TRBJ1-1
v_gene: TRBV7-8
d_gene: TRBD1

CDR3nt: TGTGCCAGCACCCCCAGGGGCCGATTTGGGCCCCAGCATTTT
CDR3aa: CASTPRGRFGPQHF
abundance: few
j_gene: TRBJ1-5
v_gene: TRBV28
d_gene: -

CDR3nt: TGTGCCAGCAGCTATCCCGGGACAGGGGGCTGGACTGAAGCTTTCTTT
CDR3aa: CASSYPGTGGWTEAFF
abundance: -
j_gene: TRBJ1-1
v_gene: TRBV7-9
d_gene: TRBD1

CDR3nt: TGCAGTGCTAGAGACACGGATCACTATGGCTACACCTTC
CDR3aa: CSARDTDHYGYTF
abundance: few
j_gene: TRBJ1-2
v_gene: TRBV20-1
d_gene: -

CDR3nt: TGTGCCAGCAGTTCCTTAACAGGGGCGACCTACGAGCAGTACTTC
CDR3aa: CASSSLTGATYEQYF
abundance: -
j_gene: TRBJ2-7
v_gene: TRBV6-5
d_gene: TRBD1

CDR3nt: TGTGCCAGCAGCATCAGGGGGCTCGTTGGCTACACCTTC
CDR3aa: CASSIRGLVGYTF
abundance: once
j_gene: TRBJ1-2
v_gene: TRBV2
d_gene: TRBD1

CDR3nt: TGTGCCAGCAGCCCTCCGGGTACAGATACGCAGTATTTT
CDR3aa: CASSPPGTDTQYF
abundance: -
j_gene: TRBJ2-3
v_gene: TRBV5-4
d_gene: -

CDR3nt: TGTGCCACCAGCAGAGATCTAAGCATCCCGGAGACCCAGTACTTC
CDR3aa: CATSRDLSIPETQYF
abundance: few
j_gene: TRBJ2-5
v_gene: TRBV15
d_gene: -

CDR3nt: TGCGCCAGCAGCCCCCACAGGGACCAACGACCCTTTTATGGCTACACCTTC
CDR3aa: CASSPHRDQRPFYGYTF
abundance: -
j_gene: TRBJ1-2
v_gene: TRBV4-1
d_gene: -

CDR3nt: TGTGCCAGCAGCTTGCAGCAAGAGACCCAGTACTTC
CDR3aa: CASSLQQETQYF
abundance: -
j_gene: TRBJ2-5
v_gene: TRBV7-2
d_gene: -